This T cell receptor (beta chain) was recovered during a study of shared clonotypes between healthy human individuals. V was pared by 4 bases and J by 4 bases, with 13 bases of the junction left unmatched. The germline V gene encodes CDR1 KGHSH and CDR2 LQKENI. The CDR3 totals 19 residues. Some 30,000 T cell genomes (roughly 0.2 ug DNA) went into each sorted-subset replicate. Profiling relied on immunoSEQ multiplex PCR, and the TCRdb table lists in-frame clones only, not all of them. There are 2,500,000 or so clones in the sample; just over 90% occur only once, and over 0.12% lies in the top ten. This clonotype was obtained from a man in his late teens or twenties in good health. The sequenced sample was naive CD4+ T cells sorted from blood. Stated subset: CD45RA+ positively selected. The chain recombines TRBV18 with TRBJ2-2, with 12 bases identical to TRBD2. The CDR3 here is CASSRVGLAGNGVTGELFF. CDR3 nucleotides: TGTGCCAGCTCACGAGTCGGACTAGCGGGAAACGGTGTCACCGGGGAGCTGTTTTTT.